This T cell receptor (beta chain) stems from a study of sequential checkpoint blockade in melanoma. TCRdb's table, derived via immunoSEQ multiplex PCR, lists solely in-frame clones and lacks some. The sample holds about 38,000 clones, about 88% seen once. The treatment denotes: randomized to nivolumab then ipilimumab (arm A) or the reverse (arm B). PBMC sorting kept live CD3+CD8+ cells without CD19 or CD56. CDR1 SGDLS and CDR2 YYNGEE come from the germline V gene. CDR3 length: 15 amino acids. The ends were cut back, 0 bases at V and 4 bases at J, with 11 bases in the middle. The starting material was CD8+ T cells sorted from blood (inferred from file names), obtained from a patient given nivolumab and ipilimumab in sequence. The rearrangement uses TRBV9 and TRBJ1-3; tentative D call: TRBD1 (5 bases). The receptor's source is a human donor with melanoma. The CDR3: CASSVGSGQGNTIYF. The CDR3 DNA reads TGTGCCAGCAGCGTAGGATCAGGGCAAGGAAACACCATATATTTT.